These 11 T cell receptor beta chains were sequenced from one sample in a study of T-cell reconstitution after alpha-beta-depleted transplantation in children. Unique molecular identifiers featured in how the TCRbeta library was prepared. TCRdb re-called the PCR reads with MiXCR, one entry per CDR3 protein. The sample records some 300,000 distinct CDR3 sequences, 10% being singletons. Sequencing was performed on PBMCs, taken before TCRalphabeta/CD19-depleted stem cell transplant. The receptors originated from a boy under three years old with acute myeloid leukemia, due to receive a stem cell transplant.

CDR3: CASSLTKYEQYF. CDR3 bases: TGTGCCAGCAGTTTAACCAAATACGAGCAGTACTTC. V is TRBV12-3 or TRBV12-4 and J is TRBJ2-7, with D uncertain. The CDR3 is 12 residues long. Trimming took off 2 bases at V and 4 bases at J, with 6 bases between the two ends.

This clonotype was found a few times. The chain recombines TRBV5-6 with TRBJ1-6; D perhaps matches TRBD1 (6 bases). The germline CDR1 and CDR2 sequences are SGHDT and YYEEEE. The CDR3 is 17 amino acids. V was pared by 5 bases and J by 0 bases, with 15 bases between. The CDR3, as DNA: TGTGCCAGCAGGGCAGGGGTCGAAAGCTCCTATAATTCACCCCTCCACTTT. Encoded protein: CASRAGVESSYNSPLHF. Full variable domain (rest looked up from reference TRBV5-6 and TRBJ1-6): DAGVTQSPTHLIKTRGQQVTLRCSPKSGHDTVSWYQQALGQGPQFIFQYYEEEERQRGNFPDRFSGHQFPNYSSELNVNALLLGDSALYLCASRAGVESSYNSPLHFGNGTRLTVT.

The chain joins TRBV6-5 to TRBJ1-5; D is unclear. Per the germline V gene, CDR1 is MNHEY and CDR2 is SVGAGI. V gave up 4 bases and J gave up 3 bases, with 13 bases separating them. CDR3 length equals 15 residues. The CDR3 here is CASSWSARVNQPQHF. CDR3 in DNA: TGTGCCAGCAGTTGGTCAGCGAGGGTCAATCAGCCCCAGCATTTT.

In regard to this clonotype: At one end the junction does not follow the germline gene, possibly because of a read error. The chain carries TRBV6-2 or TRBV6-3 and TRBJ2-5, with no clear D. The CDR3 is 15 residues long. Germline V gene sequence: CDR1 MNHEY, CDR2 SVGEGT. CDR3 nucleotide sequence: TGTGCCAGCAGTACCCCCAGACGGTTTCAAGAGACCCAGTCCTTC. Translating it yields CASSTPRRFQETQSF.

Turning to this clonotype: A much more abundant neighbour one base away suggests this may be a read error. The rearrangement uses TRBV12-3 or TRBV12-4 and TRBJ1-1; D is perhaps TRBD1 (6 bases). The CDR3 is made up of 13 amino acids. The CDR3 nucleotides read TGTGCCCGCAGGCAGGGGATGAACACTGAAGCTTTCTTT. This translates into CARRQGMNTEAFF.

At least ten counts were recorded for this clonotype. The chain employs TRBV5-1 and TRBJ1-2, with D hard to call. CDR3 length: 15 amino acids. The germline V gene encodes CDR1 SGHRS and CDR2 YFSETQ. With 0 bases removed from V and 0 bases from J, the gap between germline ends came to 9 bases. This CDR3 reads CASSLVADANYGYTF. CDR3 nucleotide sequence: TGCGCCAGCAGCTTGGTTGCGGATGCTAACTATGGCTACACCTTC.

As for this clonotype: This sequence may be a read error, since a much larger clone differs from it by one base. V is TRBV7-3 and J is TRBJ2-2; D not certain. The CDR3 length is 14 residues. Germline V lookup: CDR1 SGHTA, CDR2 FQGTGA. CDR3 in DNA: TGTGACAGCAGCTCGAACAGGAACACCGGGGAGCTGTTTTTT. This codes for CDSSSNRNTGELFF.

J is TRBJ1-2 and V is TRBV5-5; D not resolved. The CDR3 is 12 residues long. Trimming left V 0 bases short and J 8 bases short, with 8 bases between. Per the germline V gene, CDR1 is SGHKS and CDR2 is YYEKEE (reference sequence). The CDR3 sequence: CASSLGPIGYTF. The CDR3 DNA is TGTGCCAGCAGCTTGGGGCCGATCGGCTACACCTTC.

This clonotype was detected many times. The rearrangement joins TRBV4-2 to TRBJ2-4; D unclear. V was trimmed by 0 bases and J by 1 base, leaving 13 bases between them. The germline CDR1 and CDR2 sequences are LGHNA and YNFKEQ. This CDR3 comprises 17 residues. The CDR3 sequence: CASSQEWVERAKNIQYF. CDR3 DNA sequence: TGTGCCAGCAGCCAAGAATGGGTGGAACGGGCCAAAAACATTCAGTACTTC.

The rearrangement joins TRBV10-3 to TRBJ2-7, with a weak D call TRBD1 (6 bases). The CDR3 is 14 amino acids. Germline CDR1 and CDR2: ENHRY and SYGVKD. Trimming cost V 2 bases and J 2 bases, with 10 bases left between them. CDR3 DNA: TGTGCCATCAGTGAGACAGGGATGACCTACGAGCAGTACTTC. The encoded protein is CAISETGMTYEQYF.

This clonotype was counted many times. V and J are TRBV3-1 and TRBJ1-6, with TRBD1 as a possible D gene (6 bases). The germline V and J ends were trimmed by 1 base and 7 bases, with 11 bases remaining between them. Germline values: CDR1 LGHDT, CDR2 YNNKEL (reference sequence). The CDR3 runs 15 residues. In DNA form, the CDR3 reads TGTGCCAGCAGCCAAGGGAGGGGGACGAATTCACCCCTCCACTTT. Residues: CASSQGRGTNSPLHF.